The next 32 T cell receptor beta chains were all read from a single sample in a study of spatial heterogeneity in lung cancer (dated by TCRdb to the late 2010s). Reading the label with the study, this specimen's time point is: sample taken at primary tumor resection. Libraries were prepared through 5' RACE. TCRdb names NextSeq 500 as the instrument used. The raw public data were reprocessed by TCRdb itself: fastp quality trimming at Q25, MiXCR clonotype calling, in-frame beta chains only. Each CDR3 protein appears once, grouped with its most common genes and DNA. For this sample there are around 87,000 distinct CDR3 sequences; less than 15% appear just once. More than 40% of the sample is in the top ten clones. The material sequenced was PBMCs, taken at surgery. The source of these receptors is a male donor with early-stage non-small cell lung cancer.

The J gene is TRBJ1-5, the V gene TRBV27; 8 nucleotides line up with TRBD1. V was pared by 8 bases and J by 4 bases, with 4 bases of the junction left unmatched. The CDR3 consists of 13 residues. Germline CDR1 is MNHEY and CDR2 is SMNVEV (reference sequence). This CDR3 is CASAQGANQPQHF. Written as DNA, the CDR3 is TGTGCCAGCGCGCAGGGGGCGAATCAGCCCCAGCATTTT.

The DNA for the CDR3 is TGTGCCAGCTCACCGAGGACAAGTGACAATCAGCCCCAGCATTTT. The encoded protein is CASSPRTSDNQPQHF. This chain uses TRBV18 with TRBJ1-5; D is perhaps TRBD1 (5 bases). The CDR3 loop spans 15 amino acids. The germline V and J ends were trimmed by 3 bases and 3 bases, with 12 bases remaining between them. Germline V gene sequence: CDR1 KGHSH, CDR2 LQKENI.

This clonotype was counted at least ten times. The chain employs TRBV4-2 and TRBJ1-4; D is unclear. V dropped 0 bases and J dropped 14 bases, with 10 bases sitting between them. The CDR3 covers 12 residues. CDR1 is LGHNA, CDR2 YNFKEQ, per germline. DNA for the CDR3: TGTGCCAGCAGCCAAGATAGAGGACCTCTGTTTTTT. This encodes CASSQDRGPLFF.

The chain has TRBV6-5 and TRBJ1-1; tentatively, D is TRBD1 (5 bases). The V and J ends lost 2 bases and 4 bases respectively, with 11 bases between them. Germline assignment: CDR1 MNHEY and CDR2 SVGAGI. The CDR3 spans 14 residues. DNA for the CDR3: TGTGCCAGCAGTTACGGGGAGGGGAGCACTGAAGCTTTCTTT. Translation gives CASSYGEGSTEAFF.

This chain links TRBV20-1 with TRBJ1-6; 9 nucleotides agree with TRBD1. V was pared by 4 bases and J by 7 bases, with 5 bases of the junction left unmatched. CDR1 and CDR2 from the germline V gene are DFQATT and SNEGSKA (reference sequence). The CDR3 has 14 amino acids. CDR3 bases: TGCAGTGCTATTCCGGGACAGGGAAATTCACCCCTCCACTTT. This codes for CSAIPGQGNSPLHF.

This clonotype has ten or more counts. The chain employs TRBV10-3 and TRBJ2-1; D assignment may be TRBD1 or TRBD2 (5 bases each). There are 17 residues in the CDR3. CDR1 is ENHRY and CDR2 is SYGVKD in the germline V gene. The V end was cut by 3 bases, the J end by 0 bases, with 15 bases between. The CDR3: CAISDPGTPDSYNEQFF. The CDR3 region has the DNA TGTGCCATCAGTGATCCCGGGACCCCGGACTCCTACAATGAGCAGTTCTTC.

This clonotype has more than one count but fewer than ten. This rearrangement joins TRBV5-1 to TRBJ2-3; 9 bases align to TRBD1. V trimming: 0 bases; J trimming: 0 bases; junction bases outside the gene matches: 8. The CDR3 consists of 18 residues. Looked up from germline, CDR1 is SGHRS and CDR2 is YFSETQ. The CDR3 spells CASSLAGTGTSSTDTQYF. For the CDR3, the DNA is TGCGCCAGCAGCTTGGCCGGGACAGGGACGTCTAGCACAGATACGCAGTATTTT.

There are a few counts of this clonotype. This sequence joins TRBV5-1 and TRBJ2-7, with 7 positions matching TRBD1. Germline CDR1 is SGHRS and CDR2 is YFSETQ. The CDR3 has 16 residues. V gave up 3 bases and J gave up 1 base; unmatched junction bases: 10. This CDR3 is CASSSATGVLSYEQYF. The CDR3 bases are TGCGCCAGCAGCTCAGCAACAGGGGTCCTATCCTACGAGCAGTACTTC.

There are many counts of this clonotype. The chain joins TRBV29-1 to TRBJ1-3; no clear D. V was pared by 6 bases and J by 4 bases, with 16 bases between. The CDR3 length is 14 residues. Germline assignment: CDR1 SQVTM and CDR2 ANQGSEA. CDR3 coding DNA: TGCAGCGTCATCTTCACCAGCAGGGGAAACACCATATATTTT. Protein: CSVIFTSRGNTIYF.

This clonotype came up many times. The rearrangement links TRBV11-2 to TRBJ1-2, with 8 bases aligning to TRBD1. The CDR3 is 13 residues long. The trim removed 5 bases at V and 6 bases at J, leaving 5 bases unmatched. Germline CDR1 is SGHAT and CDR2 is FQNNGV. In DNA form, the CDR3 reads TGTGCCAGCAGCCCCCGACAGGGGAATGGCTACACCTTC. It codes for CASSPRQGNGYTF.

This clonotype was detected a few times. The chain combines TRBV7-2 with TRBJ2-4; maybe TRBD1 (6 bases). V gave up 4 bases and J gave up 6 bases, with 10 bases separating them. The CDR3 has 13 amino acids. Germline V gene lookup returns CDR1 SGHTA and CDR2 FQGNSA. Here the CDR3 reads CASSSPGANIQYF. The DNA for the CDR3 is TGTGCCAGCAGCTCGCCAGGGGCAAACATTCAGTACTTC.

This clonotype was seen once. This sequence joins TRBV18 and TRBJ1-4; tentative D call: TRBD1 (5 bases). With 5 bases removed from V and 4 bases from J, the gap between germline ends came to 14 bases. This CDR3 has 15 amino acids. Per the germline V gene, CDR1 is KGHSH and CDR2 is LQKENI. CDR3 loop: CASSGRDGHNEKLFF. The CDR3 DNA reads TGTGCCAGCTCAGGCCGGGACGGACATAATGAAAAACTGTTTTTT. The variable domain in full, with the rest retrieved from reference TRBV18 and TRBJ1-4, is NAGVMQNPRHLVRRRGQEARLRCSPMKGHSHVYWYRQLPEEGLKFMVYLQKENIIDESGMPKERFSAEFPKEGPSILRIQQVVRGDSAAYFCASSGRDGHNEKLFFGSGTQLSVL.

The genes are TRBV5-1 and TRBJ2-7; D could derive from TRBD1 or TRBD2 (5 bases each). Trimming pared 2 bases from V and 4 bases from J, leaving 16 bases between. This CDR3 region has 15 residues. The germline V gene encodes CDR1 SGHRS and CDR2 YFSETQ. The DNA for the CDR3 is TGCGCCAGCAGCTTTGACAGAGGGAATGGGTACGAGCAGTACTTC. This gives the protein CASSFDRGNGYEQYF.

This clonotype appeared a few times. The chain links TRBV7-2 to TRBJ2-2; D not resolved. Germline V gene sequence: CDR1 SGHTA, CDR2 FQGNSA. Trimming left V 0 bases short and J 5 bases short, with 7 bases between. The length of the CDR3 is 14 residues. The CDR3 reads CASSLALGTGELFF. The CDR3 DNA reads TGTGCCAGCAGCTTAGCGCTGGGAACCGGGGAGCTGTTTTTT.

This clonotype has ten or more counts. The genes are TRBV7-2 and TRBJ2-3; 9 bases fit TRBD2. V lost 4 bases, J lost 5 bases, and 10 bases stayed unmatched. This CDR3 has 16 residues. In germline, CDR1 is SGHTA, CDR2 FQGNSA. CDR3 nucleotide sequence: TGTGCCAGCAGCTCCTTTAGCGGGGGTCCCGAAGATACGCAGTATTTT. Encoded protein: CASSSFSGGPEDTQYF.

This clonotype was counted at least ten times. The chain uses TRBV29-1 and TRBJ2-1; maybe TRBD2 (6 bases). V lost 5 bases to trimming and J lost 6 bases, with 14 bases between them. Looked up from germline, CDR1 is SQVTM and CDR2 is ANQGSEA. There are 13 residues in the CDR3. CDR3 amino acids: CSVLSLALNEQFF. The CDR3 nucleotides read TGCAGCGTTCTATCACTAGCTCTCAATGAGCAGTTCTTC.

This clonotype has just a few counts. This sequence joins TRBV12-3 or TRBV12-4 and TRBJ2-5, with TRBD1 matching over 9 bases. Trimming cost V 6 bases and J 2 bases; bases outside gene matches: 4. CDR3 length equals 14 residues. CDR3 sequence (DNA): TGTGCCAGCAGCCCGACAGGGGGGCAAGAGACCCAGTACTTC. This gives the protein CASSPTGGQETQYF.

This clonotype has more than one count but fewer than ten. The gene calls are TRBV20-1 and TRBJ2-1; no definite D call. The CDR3 runs to 13 residues. The germline CDR1 and CDR2 sequences are DFQATT and SNEGSKA (reference sequence). CDR3 protein: CRIGREKVNEQFF. The CDR3 DNA follows: TGCAGAATCGGTAGGGAAAAAGTCAATGAGCAGTTCTTC.

This clonotype was observed at least ten times. The rearrangement links TRBV24-1 to TRBJ2-2; TRBD1 agrees at 7 bases. With V trimmed by 3 bases and J by 4 bases, 7 bases remained unmatched. Germline CDR1 KGHDR, CDR2 SFDVKD. This CDR3 is built from 16 residues. CDR3 coding DNA: TGTGCCACCAGTGATCCGAGACAGGGATTCACCGGGGAGCTGTTTTTT. Its protein is CATSDPRQGFTGELFF.

A single count supports this clonotype. A much larger clone differs from this one at a single base, so this may be a read error. The chain employs TRBV6-2 or TRBV6-3 and TRBJ1-5; 8 bases line up with TRBD1. The junction had 7 bases not matched to a gene; V was cut back by 10 bases and J by 2 bases. Germline CDR1 is MNHEY and CDR2 is SVGEGT. This CDR3 is 14 amino acids long. CDR3 sequence (DNA): TGTGCCAACGGTACGACAGGGGGCAATCAGCCCCAGCATTTT. Protein sequence: CANGTTGGNQPQHF.

Regarding this clonotype: One end of the junction varies from germline; a read error may be responsible. The V call is TRBV4-1, the J call TRBJ1-6; D is possibly TRBD1 (6 bases). The CDR3 length is 18 residues. Germline values: CDR1 MGHRA, CDR2 YSYEKL. The CDR3 sequence is CASSQDLGGSSYNSPLHF. The CDR3 nucleotides are TGCGCCAGCAGCCAAGATTTAGGGGGGAGCTCCTATAATTCACCCCTCCATTTT.

This chain connects TRBV28 to TRBJ1-1; D is possibly TRBD1 (6 bases). Trimming stripped 2 bases from V and 0 bases from J, with 19 bases between. The CDR3 has 18 residues. The germline gives CDR1 MDHEN, CDR2 SYDVKM. As DNA, the CDR3 is TGTGCCAGCAGTTTAAGCTTCTGGGGGCAAGGAGTGAACACTGAAGCTTTCTTT. Protein: CASSLSFWGQGVNTEAFF.

This clonotype has only a few counts. V usage is TRBV27 and J usage is TRBJ2-5; D is tentatively TRBD1 or TRBD2 (5 bases each). The germline gives CDR1 MNHEY, CDR2 SMNVEV (reference sequence). Trimming stripped 5 bases from V and 4 bases from J, with 20 bases between. CDR3 size: 16 residues. In DNA, the CDR3 is TGTGCCAGCAGTCCATCCCCCAACGGGGCTGGAGAGACCCAGTACTTC. Amino acids: CASSPSPNGAGETQYF.

This clonotype has more than one count but fewer than ten. The chain has TRBV6-2 or TRBV6-3 and TRBJ2-1; unclear D gene. CDR3 length: 15 amino acids. The V end lost 4 bases, the J end lost 10 bases, and 20 bases lay between the germline ends. Per germline, CDR1 MNHEY and CDR2 SVGEGT. The CDR3 region is CASSSRVVLRGEQFF. In DNA, the CDR3 is TGTGCCAGCAGTTCACGGGTAGTCCTGCGAGGCGAGCAGTTCTTC.

The table lists this clonotype with many counts. Sequence at one end of the junction differs from germline and may be a read error. The chain employs TRBV20-1 and TRBJ2-1; possibly TRBD1 or TRBD2 for D (5 bases each). The length of the CDR3 is 13 residues. In germline, CDR1 is DFQATT, CDR2 SNEGSKA (reference sequence). CDR3 protein: CSAWDGSHNEQFF. In DNA form, the CDR3 reads TGCAGTGCATGGGACGGCTCCCACAATGAGCAGTTCTTC.

This clonotype was seen only a few times. The chain uses TRBV9 and TRBJ1-1, with D unresolved. Germline CDR1 SGDLS, CDR2 YYNGEE. This CDR3 is built from 14 residues. V dropped 3 bases and J dropped 1 base, with 10 bases sitting between them. CDR3 nucleotides: TGTGCCAGCAGCGGGGCACTGCCGAACACTGAAGCTTTCTTT. This translates into CASSGALPNTEAFF.

The V and J genes are TRBV28 and TRBJ2-1; 9 nucleotides agree with TRBD2. Losses at the gene ends were 5 bases for V and 0 bases for J; bases not matched to a gene: 5. The V gene's germline CDR1 is MDHEN and CDR2 SYDVKM. This CDR3 is 16 amino acids long. The CDR3 DNA reads as TGTGCCAGCAGTCGACTAGCGGCCAGCTCCTACAATGAGCAGTTCTTC. Protein sequence: CASSRLAASSYNEQFF.

Many counts were recorded for this clonotype. DNA for the CDR3: TGTGCCAGCAGCTTCAGCAGAAGCAATCAGCCCCAGCATTTT. Protein: CASSFSRSNQPQHF. This rearrangement joins TRBV7-2 to TRBJ1-5; D call uncertain. V was trimmed by 3 bases and J by 1 base, leaving 7 bases between them. The CDR3 has 14 residues. CDR1 and CDR2 (germline): SGHTA, FQGNSA.

Comments on this clonotype: A read error is possible here, since a much larger clone lies one base away. V is TRBV6-2 or TRBV6-3 and J is TRBJ2-7, with TRBD1 identical over 10 bases. Germline V gene sequence: CDR1 MNHEY, CDR2 SVGEGT. This CDR3 spans 12 amino acids. The CDR3 DNA sequence: TGTACCAGCAGACAGGGGGCGAACGAGCAGTACTTC. This translates into CTSRQGANEQYF.

For this clonotype: This may be a read error, as it is one base from a much larger clone. The V call is TRBV7-2, the J call TRBJ2-1; 9 bases match TRBD1. Trimming cost V 0 bases and J 7 bases; bases outside gene matches: 7. This CDR3 comprises 16 residues. From germline, CDR1 is SGHTA and CDR2 FQGNSA. The CDR3 spells CASSLAVGQGTNEQFF. The CDR3 coding sequence is TGTGCCAGCAGCTTAGCGGTGGGACAGGGAACGAATGAGCAGTTCTTC.

This clonotype has a handful of counts. The V gene is TRBV6-2 or TRBV6-3, the J gene TRBJ1-2; the match to TRBD1 covers 9 bases. The CDR3 is 16 residues long. In germline, CDR1 is MNHEY, CDR2 SVGEGT. The junction had 13 bases not matched to a gene; V was cut back by 6 bases and J by 5 bases. CDR3 loop: CASSRTAGTGSYGYTF. The CDR3 region has the DNA TGTGCCAGCAGCCGGACAGCCGGGACAGGGTCGTATGGCTACACCTTC.

Ten or more counts support this clonotype. This chain links TRBV7-6 with TRBJ2-1, with 13 bases lining up with TRBD2. Unmatched junction bases numbered 4, after V lost 5 bases and J lost 6 bases. The CDR3 runs 15 residues. Germline V CDR1 and CDR2: SGHVS, FNYEAQ. CDR3 amino acids: CASSAGTSGVNEQFF. CDR3 sequence (DNA): TGTGCCAGCAGCGCCGGGACTAGCGGGGTCAATGAGCAGTTCTTC.